The clone carrying this T cell receptor beta chain occurred a few times. Its cognate antigen is unknown. Sequencing targeted expressed TCRB transcripts, as all isolated RNA had been reverse transcribed. Assay used: immunoSEQ multiplex PCR; TCRdb lists only in-frame clones, some missing. The top ten hold roughly 0.99% of the sample, which has fewer than 400,000 clones, over 7% seen once. The data stem from a study of beta chain features in type 1 diabetes. Overall study results and limits: In comparison with healthy donors, patients had naive, central memory and Treg TCRB repertoires that appeared more similar. Moderate but significant shortening of TCRB CDR3s was recorded in all four CD4+ subsets from Type 1 diabetes patients.

This CDR3 has 15 amino acids. V was pared by 0 bases and J by 4 bases, with 10 bases between. CDR1 and CDR2 (germline): SGHTA, FQGNSA. The receptor comes from a man under 40 with type 1 diabetes. The sample was central memory CD4+ T cells from blood. This chain links TRBV7-2 with TRBJ2-4; no reliable D call. The CDR3 spells CASSLASPGKNIQYF. As DNA, the CDR3 is TGTGCCAGCAGCTTAGCTAGCCCAGGAAAAAACATTCAGTACTTC.